This T cell receptor beta chain was obtained from a study of blood T cells in healthy people across ages. Study-wide findings and caveats: Naive and antigen-experienced cells could not be conclusively compared, given unsorted PBMCs.

The CDR3 covers 15 residues. V shed 1 base and J shed 1 base, with 10 bases lying between them. Germline CDR1 and CDR2: SGHVS and FNYEAQ. In its sample, this clonotype was seen once. Antigen: not known. Then a second PCR, running about 6 to 11 cycles, was carried out with a sample-barcoded 5' primer and a J-beta primer mix. From the 5' RACE reads, TCRdb called clonotypes with MiXCR, one entry per CDR3 protein. The sample holds roughly 830,000 distinct CDR3 sequences, around 62% seen once. The TCR comes from a man aged 25 to 45 in good health. This chain joins TRBV7-6 and TRBJ2-5; tentatively, D is TRBD1 (6 bases). The sequenced sample was blood. CDR3 residues: CASSLVQGIQETQYF. CDR3 nucleotide sequence: TGTGCCAGCAGCTTAGTTCAGGGGATCCAAGAGACCCAGTACTTC.